This is a list of T cell receptor beta chains from one sample in a study of T cell responses to AZD1222 COVID-19 vaccine. Profiling relied on immunoSEQ multiplex PCR, and the TCRdb table lists in-frame clones only, not all of them. The data hold around 150,000 clones, with 85% to 95% observed a single time. This specimen consisted of peripheral blood, obtained on day 0 of AZD1222 vaccination. The receptor set was obtained from an adult in good health. Both conserved end residues are part of each CDR3. Each record gives: CDR3 DNA, CDR3 protein, D gene, CDR3 length, V gene, clone size, J gene. A D gene is named only where the DNA matches it firmly. Clone size is shown for a subset of rows, as once, few, many or a class of expanded clone.

CDR3 DNA: TGCAGTTCTCGGACTAGTGGAACAGATACGCAGTATTTT
CDR3 protein: CSSRTSGTDTQYF
D gene: TRBD2
CDR3 length: 13
V gene: TRBV29-1
clone size: few
J gene: TRBJ2-3

CDR3 DNA: TGCGCCAGCAGCTTGCTAGCGGGAGCGGGTGGGTCCTACGAGCAGTACTTC
CDR3 protein: CASSLLAGAGGSYEQYF
D gene: TRBD2
CDR3 length: 17
V gene: TRBV5-1
clone size: -
J gene: TRBJ2-7

CDR3 DNA: TGCAGTGCTAGTTGGTGGCGGTCCTACAATGAGCAGTTCTTC
CDR3 protein: CSASWWRSYNEQFF
D gene: -
CDR3 length: 14
V gene: TRBV20-1
clone size: few
J gene: TRBJ2-1

CDR3 DNA: TGTGCCAGCAGCCAGGGAGGACAGGGCAATCAGCCCCAGCATTTT
CDR3 protein: CASSQGGQGNQPQHF
D gene: TRBD1
CDR3 length: 15
V gene: TRBV4-2
clone size: -
J gene: TRBJ1-5

CDR3 DNA: TGTGCCAGCAGTTACTCGTCCGGGACAGATTACTACAATGAGCAGTTCTTC
CDR3 protein: CASSYSSGTDYYNEQFF
D gene: TRBD1
CDR3 length: 17
V gene: TRBV6-2/TRBV6-3
clone size: -
J gene: TRBJ2-1

CDR3 DNA: TGTGCCAGCAGCACCGATGGGGGTCCTGGCTACACCTTC
CDR3 protein: CASSTDGGPGYTF
D gene: -
CDR3 length: 13
V gene: TRBV28
clone size: -
J gene: TRBJ1-2

CDR3 DNA: TGTGCCAGCAGTTCCAACAGGGGGCGATGGGATGGCTACACCTTC
CDR3 protein: CASSSNRGRWDGYTF
D gene: TRBD1
CDR3 length: 15
V gene: TRBV6-5
clone size: once
J gene: TRBJ1-2

CDR3 DNA: TGTGCCAGCGGTGCTGGAAACACCATATATTTT
CDR3 protein: CASGAGNTIYF
D gene: -
CDR3 length: 11
V gene: TRBV11-2
clone size: -
J gene: TRBJ1-3

CDR3 DNA: TGTGCCAGCAGCGGACGTAGCGGGGGTCCAGATACGCAGTATTTT
CDR3 protein: CASSGRSGGPDTQYF
D gene: TRBD2
CDR3 length: 15
V gene: TRBV7-2
clone size: -
J gene: TRBJ2-3

CDR3 DNA: TGTGCCAGTCTTAAGAACACTGAAGCTTTCTTT
CDR3 protein: CASLKNTEAFF
D gene: -
CDR3 length: 11
V gene: TRBV19
clone size: -
J gene: TRBJ1-1

CDR3 DNA: TGTGCCAGCAGCCCCGGACAGGGGTCCGTTTTTAACTATGGCTACACCTTC
CDR3 protein: CASSPGQGSVFNYGYTF
D gene: TRBD1
CDR3 length: 17
V gene: TRBV9
clone size: -
J gene: TRBJ1-2

CDR3 DNA: TGTGCCAGCAGTTTGGGACAGGGGGCGGTCGGCTACACCTTC
CDR3 protein: CASSLGQGAVGYTF
D gene: TRBD1
CDR3 length: 14
V gene: TRBV2
clone size: -
J gene: TRBJ1-2

CDR3 DNA: TGTGCCAGCAGCTTAGGTGGGGGTGTCAATCAGCCCCAGCATTTT
CDR3 protein: CASSLGGGVNQPQHF
D gene: -
CDR3 length: 15
V gene: TRBV7-2
clone size: -
J gene: TRBJ1-5

CDR3 DNA: TGCAGTGCTAGTGATAGTATCAGTGGATCCCACACCTATGGCTACACCTTC
CDR3 protein: CSASDSISGSHTYGYTF
D gene: -
CDR3 length: 17
V gene: TRBV20-1
clone size: -
J gene: TRBJ1-2

CDR3 DNA: TGCGCCAGCAGCCAAGTGGGTTTCGTGGAGCCCCAGCATTTT
CDR3 protein: CASSQVGFVEPQHF
D gene: -
CDR3 length: 14
V gene: TRBV4-3
clone size: -
J gene: TRBJ1-5

CDR3 DNA: TGTGCCAGCAGTACGACAGGGGAGGATTCCGGGGAGCTGTTTTTT
CDR3 protein: CASSTTGEDSGELFF
D gene: TRBD1
CDR3 length: 15
V gene: TRBV6-5
clone size: -
J gene: TRBJ2-2

CDR3 DNA: TGTGCCAGCAGTTTAGAGACTAACTATGGCTACACCTTC
CDR3 protein: CASSLETNYGYTF
D gene: -
CDR3 length: 13
V gene: TRBV6-5
clone size: once
J gene: TRBJ1-2

CDR3 DNA: TGTGCCATCACCCGGGACAGTAACTATGGCTACACCTTC
CDR3 protein: CAITRDSNYGYTF
D gene: TRBD1
CDR3 length: 13
V gene: TRBV10-3
clone size: -
J gene: TRBJ1-2

CDR3 DNA: TGTGCCAGCAGTTTGTGGCGCGATGGCTACACCTTC
CDR3 protein: CASSLWRDGYTF
D gene: -
CDR3 length: 12
V gene: TRBV12-3/TRBV12-4
clone size: -
J gene: TRBJ1-2

CDR3 DNA: TGTGCCAGCAGTTACGTAGATCGCTACACCTTC
CDR3 protein: CASSYVDRYTF
D gene: -
CDR3 length: 11
V gene: TRBV6-5
clone size: few
J gene: TRBJ1-2

CDR3 DNA: TGTGCCAGCAGTTACAGCGGGGGGGCCACAGATACGCAGTATTTT
CDR3 protein: CASSYSGGATDTQYF
D gene: TRBD2
CDR3 length: 15
V gene: TRBV6-2/TRBV6-3
clone size: -
J gene: TRBJ2-3

CDR3 DNA: TGCACCAGCAGCCCTCAATCTTTTACGGGACACAAGTATAGCAATCAGCCCCAGCATTTT
CDR3 protein: CTSSPQSFTGHKYSNQPQHF
D gene: -
CDR3 length: 20
V gene: TRBV1
clone size: once
J gene: TRBJ1-5

CDR3 DNA: TGTGCCAGCAGCACCAGGGGGGGGAACTATGGCTACACCTTC
CDR3 protein: CASSTRGGNYGYTF
D gene: TRBD1
CDR3 length: 14
V gene: TRBV9
clone size: -
J gene: TRBJ1-2

CDR3 DNA: TGTGCCAGCAGTTTATTAGTTTTGGGAAACTATGGCTACACCTTC
CDR3 protein: CASSLLVLGNYGYTF
D gene: -
CDR3 length: 15
V gene: TRBV28
clone size: -
J gene: TRBJ1-2

CDR3 DNA: TGTGCCAGCAGTTTCAGGGACAGGGGGCCAGCTTTCTTT
CDR3 protein: CASSFRDRGPAFF
D gene: TRBD1
CDR3 length: 13
V gene: TRBV28
clone size: once
J gene: TRBJ1-1

CDR3 DNA: TGTGCCAGCAGCTTAGGGACAGGGGGGTTAAACACTGAAGCTTTCTTT
CDR3 protein: CASSLGTGGLNTEAFF
D gene: TRBD1
CDR3 length: 16
V gene: TRBV7-9
clone size: -
J gene: TRBJ1-1

CDR3 DNA: TGTGCCTGGAGTTTTCCAGTACTATCCGAGCAGTACTTC
CDR3 protein: CAWSFPVLSEQYF
D gene: -
CDR3 length: 13
V gene: TRBV30
clone size: -
J gene: TRBJ2-7

CDR3 DNA: TGTGCCAGCAGTTTAGCGGGAGGGCCGAGGGATGAGCAGTTCTTC
CDR3 protein: CASSLAGGPRDEQFF
D gene: TRBD2
CDR3 length: 15
V gene: TRBV6-5
clone size: -
J gene: TRBJ2-1

CDR3 DNA: TGTGCCAGCAGCTTGGGACTAGCGCCGCCGTTGGAGCAGTACTTC
CDR3 protein: CASSLGLAPPLEQYF
D gene: TRBD2
CDR3 length: 15
V gene: TRBV5-5
clone size: once
J gene: TRBJ2-7

CDR3 DNA: TGTGCCAGCAGTTACTCGACCCGGGGGCAGCCCCAGCATTTT
CDR3 protein: CASSYSTRGQPQHF
D gene: -
CDR3 length: 14
V gene: TRBV6-5
clone size: -
J gene: TRBJ1-5

CDR3 DNA: TGCGCCAGCAGGCTTGTTCCAGTGACTGGAAACACCATATATTTT
CDR3 protein: CASRLVPVTGNTIYF
D gene: -
CDR3 length: 15
V gene: TRBV5-1
clone size: -
J gene: TRBJ1-3

CDR3 DNA: TGCAGCGTTTACGGTCTTTTAAGCACAGATACGCAGTATTTT
CDR3 protein: CSVYGLLSTDTQYF
D gene: -
CDR3 length: 14
V gene: TRBV29-1
clone size: -
J gene: TRBJ2-3

CDR3 DNA: TGCGCCAGCAGCCGGAGTTCCGTCCGGGGGGGAGATACGCAGTATTTT
CDR3 protein: CASSRSSVRGGDTQYF
D gene: TRBD2
CDR3 length: 16
V gene: TRBV4-3
clone size: -
J gene: TRBJ2-3

CDR3 DNA: TGTGCCTCCCGAGGGACCTCAACTAATGAAAAACTGTTTTTT
CDR3 protein: CASRGTSTNEKLFF
D gene: -
CDR3 length: 14
V gene: TRBV5-4
clone size: -
J gene: TRBJ1-4

CDR3 DNA: TGTGCCAGCAGTAACCACAGGGGAGGCTACACCTTC
CDR3 protein: CASSNHRGGYTF
D gene: TRBD1
CDR3 length: 12
V gene: TRBV6-6
clone size: -
J gene: TRBJ1-2

CDR3 DNA: TGTGCCAGTAGTGCGCAACGGGGCTCTGGGGCCAACGTCCTGACTTTC
CDR3 protein: CASSAQRGSGANVLTF
D gene: -
CDR3 length: 16
V gene: TRBV19
clone size: -
J gene: TRBJ2-6

CDR3 DNA: TGTGCCAGTATTCCACCAGGGGTGGACTATGGCTACACCTTC
CDR3 protein: CASIPPGVDYGYTF
D gene: -
CDR3 length: 14
V gene: TRBV19
clone size: once
J gene: TRBJ1-2

CDR3 DNA: TGTGCCTGGAGGGGAGCCAGGGCAACTAATGAAAAACTGTTTTTT
CDR3 protein: CAWRGARATNEKLFF
D gene: -
CDR3 length: 15
V gene: TRBV30
clone size: -
J gene: TRBJ1-4

CDR3 DNA: TGCGCCAGCAGCTACCGGACCCCGACCGAGCAGTACTTC
CDR3 protein: CASSYRTPTEQYF
D gene: -
CDR3 length: 13
V gene: TRBV5-1
clone size: -
J gene: TRBJ2-7

CDR3 DNA: TGTGCCAGCTCACCTTTCCAGGGTAACACCGGGGAGCTGTTTTTT
CDR3 protein: CASSPFQGNTGELFF
D gene: -
CDR3 length: 15
V gene: TRBV18
clone size: -
J gene: TRBJ2-2

CDR3 DNA: TGTGCCAGCAGCCACCCCGTCTATGGCTACACCTTC
CDR3 protein: CASSHPVYGYTF
D gene: -
CDR3 length: 12
V gene: TRBV6-4
clone size: -
J gene: TRBJ1-2

CDR3 DNA: TGTGCCAGCAGTGAAGCCGGCGGGACATCTTTAGGCTACACCTTC
CDR3 protein: CASSEAGGTSLGYTF
D gene: -
CDR3 length: 15
V gene: TRBV2
clone size: -
J gene: TRBJ1-2

CDR3 DNA: TGCAGCGTTGAAGGGACAGGGCGCAATGAAAAACTGTTTTTT
CDR3 protein: CSVEGTGRNEKLFF
D gene: TRBD1
CDR3 length: 14
V gene: TRBV29-1
clone size: -
J gene: TRBJ1-4

CDR3 DNA: TGTGCCATCCGGACAGGGAATAATTCACCCCTCCACTTT
CDR3 protein: CAIRTGNNSPLHF
D gene: TRBD1
CDR3 length: 13
V gene: TRBV10-3
clone size: few
J gene: TRBJ1-6

CDR3 DNA: TGTGCCAGCAGTGTGGACAGGGGGAATCAAGAGACCCAGTACTTC
CDR3 protein: CASSVDRGNQETQYF
D gene: TRBD1
CDR3 length: 15
V gene: TRBV2
clone size: -
J gene: TRBJ2-5

CDR3 DNA: TGTGCCAGCAGCGCCAGGGGACAGGATAACTATGGCTACACCTTC
CDR3 protein: CASSARGQDNYGYTF
D gene: TRBD1
CDR3 length: 15
V gene: TRBV9
clone size: -
J gene: TRBJ1-2